Reported below is one T cell receptor (beta chain). The entry originates in a study of technical replicates of blood from several donors. Trimming cost V 3 bases and J 4 bases, with 9 bases left between them. Germline assignment: CDR1 SGHNT and CDR2 YENEEA. This CDR3 comprises 13 residues. Clones were read by immunoSEQ multiplex PCR, and TCRdb kept only the in-frame ones, dropping some. This sample has approximately 79,000 clones, with 80% to 95% found just once. This receptor was taken from a human donor in good health. Sequencing was done on a sample of T cells isolated from PBMCs. The genes are TRBV11-3 and TRBJ1-1, with D hard to call. The CDR3 loop is CASSLAVGTEAFF. The CDR3 DNA reads TGTGCCAGCAGCTTGGCGGTTGGCACTGAAGCTTTCTTT.